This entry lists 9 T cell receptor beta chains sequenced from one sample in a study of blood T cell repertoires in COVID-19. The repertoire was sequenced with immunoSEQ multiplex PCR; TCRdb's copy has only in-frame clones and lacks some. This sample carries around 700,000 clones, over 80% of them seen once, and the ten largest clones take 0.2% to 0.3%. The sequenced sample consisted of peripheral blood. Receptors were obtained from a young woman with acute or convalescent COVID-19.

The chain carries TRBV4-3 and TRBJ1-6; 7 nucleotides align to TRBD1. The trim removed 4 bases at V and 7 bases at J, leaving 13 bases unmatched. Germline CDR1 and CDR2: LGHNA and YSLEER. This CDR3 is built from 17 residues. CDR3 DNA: TGCGCCAGCAGCCCCCGGTCACCGGGACAGACAAATTCACCCCTCCACTTT. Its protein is CASSPRSPGQTNSPLHF.

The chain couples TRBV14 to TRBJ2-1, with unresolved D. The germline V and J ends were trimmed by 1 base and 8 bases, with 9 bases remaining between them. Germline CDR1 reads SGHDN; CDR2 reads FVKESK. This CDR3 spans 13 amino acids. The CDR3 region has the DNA TGTGCCAGCAGCCAAGTTCGCGGCCATGAGCAGTTCTTC. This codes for CASSQVRGHEQFF.

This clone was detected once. CDR3 in DNA: TGTGCCATCAGTGAAAGCGGGGGGTCGGATCAGCCCCAGCATTTT. It yields the protein CAISESGGSDQPQHF. The rearrangement links TRBV10-3 to TRBJ1-5; perhaps TRBD1 as D (5 bases). CDR1 and CDR2 from the germline V gene are ENHRY and SYGVKD. The CDR3 loop spans 15 amino acids. V gave up 3 bases and J gave up 5 bases, with 14 bases separating them.

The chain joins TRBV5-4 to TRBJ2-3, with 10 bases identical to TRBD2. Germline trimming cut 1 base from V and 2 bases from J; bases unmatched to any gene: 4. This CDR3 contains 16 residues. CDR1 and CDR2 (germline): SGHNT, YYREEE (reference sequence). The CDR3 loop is CASSLLSGGATDTQYF. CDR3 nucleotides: TGTGCCAGCAGCTTGTTGAGCGGGGGGGCCACAGATACGCAGTATTTT.

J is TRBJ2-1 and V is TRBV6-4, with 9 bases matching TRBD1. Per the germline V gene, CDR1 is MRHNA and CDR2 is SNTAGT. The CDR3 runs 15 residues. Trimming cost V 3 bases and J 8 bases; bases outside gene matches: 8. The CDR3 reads CASSEGTGPLDEQFF. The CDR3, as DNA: TGTGCCAGCAGTGAGGGGACAGGGCCCCTCGATGAGCAGTTCTTC.

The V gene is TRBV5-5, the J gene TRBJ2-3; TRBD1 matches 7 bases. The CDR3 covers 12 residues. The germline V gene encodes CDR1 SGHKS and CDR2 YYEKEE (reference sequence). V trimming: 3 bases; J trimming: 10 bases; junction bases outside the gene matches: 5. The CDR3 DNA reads TGTGCCAGCAGCTCCGGGACAGCTCCGCAGTATTTT. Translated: CASSSGTAPQYF.

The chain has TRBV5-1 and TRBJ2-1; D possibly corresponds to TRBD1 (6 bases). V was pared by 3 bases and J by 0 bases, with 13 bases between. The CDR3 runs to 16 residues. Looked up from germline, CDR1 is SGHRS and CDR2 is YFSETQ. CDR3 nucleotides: TGCGCCAGCAGCTGGGATCAGGGGAGCTCCTACAATGAGCAGTTCTTC. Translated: CASSWDQGSSYNEQFF.

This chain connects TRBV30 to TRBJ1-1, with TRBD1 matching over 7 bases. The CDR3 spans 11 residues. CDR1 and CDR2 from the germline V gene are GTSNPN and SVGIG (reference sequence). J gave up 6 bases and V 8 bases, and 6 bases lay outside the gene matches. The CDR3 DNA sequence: TGTGCCGGAACAGGGGTGGCTGAAGCTTTCTTT. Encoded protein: CAGTGVAEAFF.

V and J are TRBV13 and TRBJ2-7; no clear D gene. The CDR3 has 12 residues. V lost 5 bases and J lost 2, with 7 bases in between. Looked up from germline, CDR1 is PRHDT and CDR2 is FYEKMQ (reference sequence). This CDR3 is CASSPHPYEQYF. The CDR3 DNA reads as TGTGCCAGCAGCCCACACCCCTACGAGCAGTACTTC.